These 30 T cell receptor beta chains were all obtained from the same sample, sequenced in a study of tumor and adjacent non-tumor tissue in lung cancer. No cell sorting was done before RNA was extracted from the tissue. A modified ARM-PCR protocol with three rounds of nested PCR amplified TCRbeta. MiXCR, run by TCRdb on the multiplex PCR reads, gives a single entry per CDR3 protein. The table lists under 150,000 distinct CDR3 sequences, approximately 72% of them singletons. Sequencing input: lung tumor tissue. The receptor set was obtained from a man in his sixties with small cell lung cancer.

J is TRBJ1-2 and V is TRBV6-6; TRBD1 aligns across 8 bases. CDR3 length: 16 residues. Germline V gene sequence: CDR1 MNHNY, CDR2 SVGAGI (reference sequence). J was trimmed by 7 bases and V by 6 bases; bases with no gene match: 16. The CDR3 DNA sequence: TGTGCCAGCAGGGAGCCGGGACAGGATGGAGGGGGTGGCTACACCTTC. This sequence encodes CASREPGQDGGGGYTF.

A remark on this clonotype: One end of the junction is discordant with germline, which a read error may explain. The chain recombines TRBV29-1 with TRBJ2-2, with TRBD2 identical over 7 bases. CDR3 length: 17 amino acids. Germline V gene sequence: CDR1 SQVTM, CDR2 ANQGSEA. The CDR3 loop is CSAHSSGTITKTGELFF. As DNA, the CDR3 is TGCAGTGCCCATTCATCCGGGACTATTACGAAAACCGGGGAACTGTTTTTT.

This clonotype was observed at least ten times. The chain uses TRBV6-6 and TRBJ2-5; 9 positions match TRBD1. J was trimmed by 3 bases and V by 0 bases; bases with no gene match: 5. The CDR3 spans 16 residues. Germline V CDR1 and CDR2: MNHNY, SVGAGI (reference sequence). CDR3 sequence: CASSYSLGTGKETQYF. The CDR3 DNA follows: TGTGCCAGCAGTTACTCTCTGGGGACAGGGAAAGAGACCCAGTACTTC.

In the case of this clonotype: A much larger clone is a single base away; this may be a read error. The gene calls are TRBV6-1 and TRBJ1-5, with D perhaps TRBD1 (5 bases). This CDR3 comprises 16 residues. Per germline, CDR1 MNHNS and CDR2 SASEGT. The CDR3 nucleotides read TGTGCCAGCAGTGAGCGCTCGACAGCTGGGGGTCAGCCCCATCATTTT. As protein: CASSERSTAGGQPHHF.

This clonotype was seen many times. This chain joins TRBV6-6 and TRBJ1-2, with 9 positions matching TRBD1. This CDR3 contains 14 residues. J lost 3 bases, V lost 7 bases, and 6 bases had no gene match. In germline, CDR1 is MNHNY, CDR2 SVGAGI (reference sequence). The CDR3: CASTQQGADYGYTF. DNA of the CDR3: TGTGCCAGCACCCAACAGGGGGCAGACTATGGCTACACCTTC.

Concerning this clonotype itself: A read error may account for a junction end that differs from germline. The chain's CDR3 is CALSALGNTETFF. The CDR3 nucleotides read TGTGCCTTGAGTGCATTAGGGAACACTGAAACTTTCTTT. The V gene is TRBV30, the J gene TRBJ1-1; D gene unclear. The CDR3 is 13 residues long. Germline-derived CDR1 and CDR2 are GTSNPN and SVGIG (reference sequence).

This clonotype showed up just a few times. V is TRBV4-2 and J is TRBJ2-2, with a weak D call TRBD2 (6 bases). This CDR3 has 17 amino acids. Germline V gene sequence: CDR1 LGHNA, CDR2 YNFKEQ. Between the trimmed V and J ends, which lost 4 bases and 0 bases, there was a span of 15 bases. The CDR3 DNA reads as TGTGCCAGCAGCCTTGGGGCCGGAGGGACGAACACCGGGGAGCTGTTTTTT. Protein product: CASSLGAGGTNTGELFF.

To note about this clonotype: Its ends do not fully match the called genes, so a read error is possible. J is TRBJ2-1 and V is TRBV11-2; D is possibly TRBD1 or TRBD2 (5 bases each). The CDR3 runs to 16 residues. The germline V gene encodes CDR1 SGHAT and CDR2 FQNNGV. The CDR3 DNA is TGTGCTAGCAGCTCTCCGTGTGGGGGACCGAACAATGAGCAGTTCTTC. Protein product: CASSSPCGGPNNEQFF.

Comment on this clonotype: A read error may be the cause here, since a much bigger clone is one base away. The rearrangement joins TRBV24-1 to TRBJ2-5, with a tentative D call TRBD2 (8 bases). Trimming pared 6 bases from V and 5 bases from J, leaving 18 bases between. This CDR3 has 15 amino acids. CDR1 is KGHDR, CDR2 SFDVKD, per germline. The CDR3 is CATSHSGTAHETQYF. The CDR3 region has the DNA TGTGCCACCAGTCATAGCGGGACAGCCCATGAGACCCAGTACTTC.

Of note for this clonotype: No conserved phenylalanine or tryptophan ends this CDR3, so it is likely a read error. The V and J genes are TRBV4-2 and TRBJ1-5, with 9 nucleotides matching TRBD1. Germline values: CDR1 LGHNA, CDR2 YNFKEQ. The CDR3 length is 14 residues. DNA for the CDR3: TGTGCCAGCAGGCAAGGACAGGGGAATCAGCCCCAGCATGTT. This translates into CASRQGQGNQPQHV.

Comment on this clonotype: An end of the junction differs from the germline gene, which may be a read error. V and J are TRBV20-1 and TRBJ2-5; 8 bases map to TRBD2. Per the germline V gene, CDR1 is DFQATT and CDR2 is SNEGSKA (reference sequence). The CDR3 has 12 residues. The CDR3 DNA sequence: TGCAGTGCTGGAGATAGCGGGGAGACCCAGTGCTTC. As protein: CSAGDSGETQCF.

This clonotype was found many times. The chain carries TRBV29-1 and TRBJ2-2; D is unresolved. Germline V gives CDR1 SQVTM, CDR2 ANQGSEA. The ends were cut back, 0 bases at V and 5 bases at J, with 16 bases in the middle. The CDR3 spans 16 residues. In DNA, the CDR3 is TGCAGCGTTGAAGAAAGGCCATGCCCTCCTACCGGGGAGCTGTTTTTT. This translates into CSVEERPCPPTGELFF.

This clonotype was seen repeatedly, ten times or more. The chain combines TRBV11-2 with TRBJ1-1; no firm D call. CDR1 and CDR2 (germline): SGHAT, FQNNGV. Trimming removed 3 bases at V and 4 bases at J, with 12 bases between. The CDR3 extends over 14 amino acids. The CDR3 region has the DNA TGTGCCAGCAGCTTCGCCATCCGGAGCACTGAAGCTTTCTTT. It codes for CASSFAIRSTEAFF.

On this clonotype itself: Relative to the germline gene, one junction end is altered; a read error may explain this. The gene calls are TRBV20-1 and TRBJ1-2, with D possibly being TRBD1 (5 bases). The CDR3 loop spans 12 amino acids. Looked up from germline, CDR1 is DFQATT and CDR2 is SNEGSKA (reference sequence). CDR3 loop: CNAAQGDYGYTF. The DNA of the CDR3 is TGCAATGCTGCGCAGGGTGACTATGGCTACACCTTC.

The chain carries TRBV5-5 and TRBJ2-5; D might be TRBD2 (6 bases). V shed 6 bases and J shed 2 bases, with 17 bases lying between them. Germline V gene lookup returns CDR1 SGHKS and CDR2 YYEKEE (reference sequence). This CDR3 comprises 15 residues. CDR3 in amino acids: CASIRLVAVQETQYF. The CDR3 nucleotides read TGTGCCAGCATCAGGCTAGTAGCGGTGCAAGAGACCCAGTACTTC.

About this clonotype: The CDR3 ends on some other residue instead of the conserved phenylalanine or tryptophan, so this is likely a read error. The chain carries TRBV11-1 and TRBJ2-1; 7 nucleotides line up with TRBD2. This CDR3 has 15 amino acids. V lost 6 bases to trimming and J lost 4 bases; unmatched junction nucleotides: 9. CDR1 and CDR2 (germline): SGHAT, FQDESV (reference sequence). CDR3 coding DNA: TGTGCCAGCAGAAAAGCTAGCGGACGATACAATGAGCAGTTCTTG. The encoded protein is CASRKASGRYNEQFL.

By share, this clonotype counts as medium-sized (0.01 to 0.1%). The CDR3, as DNA: TGCAGCGTTGAAAGGTGGGGATATGAAGCTTTCTTT. This codes for CSVERWGYEAFF. The chain uses TRBV29-1 and TRBJ1-1; no clear D. Germline V gene data show CDR1 as SQVTM and CDR2 as ANQGSEA. This CDR3 contains 12 residues. V lost 2 bases and J lost 7, with 11 bases in between. Combining the CDR3 with reference TRBV29-1 and TRBJ1-1 gives the whole variable domain SAVISQKPSRDICQRGTSLTIQCQVDSQVTMMFWYRQQPGQSLTLIATANQGSEATYESGFVIDKFPISRPNLTFSTLTVSNMSPEDSSIYLCSVERWGYEAFFGQGTRLTVV.

A word on this clonotype: One end of the junction does not line up with germline, which may come from a read error. This sequence joins TRBV20-1 and TRBJ1-1; weak D call: TRBD1 (6 bases). The germline gives CDR1 DFQATT, CDR2 SNEGSKA (reference sequence). There are 13 residues in the CDR3. In nucleotides, the CDR3 is TGCAGTGCTAGTGTGCGGGGGGGCACTGTAGCTTTCTTT. It specifies CSASVRGGTVAFF.

The V gene is TRBV12-3 or TRBV12-4, the J gene TRBJ2-7, with a tentative D call TRBD1 (6 bases). CDR3 length equals 14 residues. The V and J ends lost 7 bases and 2 bases respectively, with 15 bases between them. CDR3 bases: TGTGCCAGCAATTTTAGGCAGGGGACCTACGAGCAGTACTTC. Translated, it gives CASNFRQGTYEQYF.

The chain is built from TRBV10-2 and TRBJ2-3; 13 nucleotides align to TRBD2. This CDR3 region has 15 residues. Trimming took 5 bases from V and 4 from J; bases not matched to a gene: 3. Germline assignment: CDR1 WSHSY and CDR2 SAAADI. CDR3 in DNA: TGCGCCAGCAGTTGGACTAGCGGGAGTGCAGATACGCAGTATTTT. Amino acids: CASSWTSGSADTQYF.

Regarding this clonotype: With a much larger clone just one base away, this may be a read error. The chain couples TRBV10-3 to TRBJ2-5, with 9 bases identical to TRBD2. The CDR3 is 16 amino acids. CDR1 is ENHRY and CDR2 is SYGVKD in the germline V gene. Germline trimming cut 2 bases from V and 1 base from J; bases unmatched to any gene: 5. The CDR3 region has the DNA TGTGCCATCAGTGAGGAACTAGCGGGTTCCCAAGAGACCCAGTACTTC. Its translation is CAISEELAGSQETQYF.

The V gene is TRBV6-2 or TRBV6-3, the J gene TRBJ2-5; D is unresolved. Trimming cost V 9 bases and J 5 bases, with 13 bases left between them. This CDR3 is built from 12 residues. Per germline, CDR1 MNHEY and CDR2 SVGEGT. The DNA for the CDR3 is TGTGCCAGTTCCCTCGGTGACGAGACCCAGTACTTC. This translates into CASSLGDETQYF.

V is TRBV11-3 and J is TRBJ1-1, with 9 bases fitting TRBD1. Per germline, CDR1 SGHNT and CDR2 YENEEA. The CDR3 has 14 amino acids. The trim removed 10 bases at V and 11 bases at J, leaving 17 bases unmatched. The CDR3 DNA sequence: TGTGCCAACGGCTCTAGGACAGGGGAGCTGAGGGCTTTCTTT. Protein sequence: CANGSRTGELRAFF.

This clonotype was seen a single time. Since a much larger clone is just one base distant, this may be a read error. This chain uses TRBV30 with TRBJ2-1; D is uncertain. This CDR3 has 11 amino acids. Per the germline V gene, CDR1 is GTSNPN and CDR2 is SVGIG (reference sequence). The germline V and J ends were trimmed by 5 bases and 12 bases, with 14 bases remaining between them. The CDR3 region is CAWGSGWAQFF. The CDR3 coding sequence is TGTGCCTGGGGCTCAGGTTGGGCGCAGTTCTTC.

The genes are TRBV29-1 and TRBJ1-2; TRBD1 agrees at 12 bases. The V and J ends lost 5 bases and 4 bases, in that order; junction bases with no gene match: 5. This CDR3 comprises 14 residues. Germline CDR1 and CDR2: SQVTM and ANQGSEA. CDR3 coding DNA: TGCAGCGTTACCGGGACAGGGGGCATCTATGGCTACACCTTC. Translating it yields CSVTGTGGIYGYTF.

To note about this clonotype: The junction differs from germline at one of its ends, possibly a read error. This chain uses TRBV29-1 with TRBJ2-2; D remains ambiguous. CDR1 SQVTM and CDR2 ANQGSEA come from the germline V gene. CDR3 length: 14 residues. CDR3 sequence (DNA): TGCTGCGTCTCGGGTGGTGGGAACACCGCGGAGCTGTTTTTT. Translated, it gives CCVSGGGNTAELFF.

J is TRBJ2-1 and V is TRBV4-2, with D perhaps matching TRBD1 or TRBD2 (5 bases each). The CDR3 spans 15 residues. In germline, CDR1 is LGHNA, CDR2 YNFKEQ. V gave up 6 bases and J gave up 4 bases, with 16 bases separating them. The CDR3 DNA reads as TGTGCCAGCAGTCAATCTGGGACGAGGTACAATGAGCAGTTCTTC. Amino acid sequence: CASSQSGTRYNEQFF.

This clonotype came up once. J is TRBJ1-1 and V is TRBV11-1; 7 nucleotides align to TRBD1. Germline V gives CDR1 SGHAT, CDR2 FQDESV (reference sequence). V shed 5 bases, J shed 3 bases, and the junction held 9 bases outside the gene matches. The CDR3 is made up of 15 amino acids. The CDR3 spells CASSPLRGGDTEAFF. The CDR3 nucleotides read TGTGCCAGCAGCCCGCTCAGGGGGGGCGACACTGAAGCTTTCTTT. The entire variable domain, with the rest obtained from reference TRBV11-1 and TRBJ1-1, is as follows: EAEVAQSPRYKITEKSQAVAFWCDPISGHATLYWYRQILGQGPELLVQFQDESVVDDSQLPKDRFSAERLKGVDSTLKIQPAELGDSAMYLCASSPLRGGDTEAFFGQGTRLTVV.

In the case of this clonotype: The junction departs from the called germline gene at one end, perhaps through a read error. The chain employs TRBV12-3 or TRBV12-4 and TRBJ2-1; 8 positions agree with TRBD2. This CDR3 comprises 13 residues. The CDR3 coding sequence is TGTGCCAGAAGTTTCGGGAGGGACAATGAGCAGTTCTTC. Its protein product is CARSFGRDNEQFF.

This chain connects TRBV28 to TRBJ1-4; no clear D gene. The CDR3 loop spans 13 amino acids. Per the germline V gene, CDR1 is MDHEN and CDR2 is SYDVKM. Trimming cost V 9 bases and J 6 bases, with 14 bases left between them. CDR3 bases: TGTGCCAGTGGTTACGTTAGACATGAAAAACTGTTTTTT. It specifies CASGYVRHEKLFF. Looking up the rest from reference TRBV28 and TRBJ1-4 gives the full variable domain: DVKVTQSSRYLVKRTGEKVFLECVQDMDHENMFWYRQDPGLGLRLIYFSYDVKMKEKGDIPEGYSVSREKKERFSLILESASTNQTSMYLCASGYVRHEKLFFGSGTQLSVL.